This T cell receptor (beta chain) is drawn from a study of blood T cell repertoires in COVID-19. Study-wide context: Nucleic acid was either cDNA or gDNA, and it came from T cells, B-cell-depleted T cells, or PBMCs.

Germline CDR1 SGHVS, CDR2 FQNEAQ. There are 14 residues in the CDR3. The V and J ends lost 6 bases and 1 base respectively, with 12 bases between them. In the study's own analysis: Reference gene primer amplification in the assay estimated nucleated cell counts. Here immunoSEQ multiplex PCR was the method, and the copy in TCRdb shows in-frame clones only, minus some. V and J calls plus clone size are reproduced from that table; the DNA served to infer D and trimming. The sample contains around 230,000 clones, around four fifths of which appear only once. The rearrangement joins TRBV7-8 to TRBJ1-1; TRBD1 might be the D (5 bases). This TCR was recovered from a woman in her 50s with acute or convalescent COVID-19. Source material: peripheral blood. The CDR3 reads CASSIGRGNTEAFF. The CDR3, as DNA: TGTGCCAGCAGTATAGGGAGGGGGAACACTGAAGCTTTCTTT.